The 10 T cell receptor beta chains given below trace back to one sample, sequenced in a study of T cell changes during pregnancy in multiple sclerosis. The repertoire was sequenced with immunoSEQ multiplex PCR; TCRdb's copy has only in-frame clones and lacks some. This sample has approximately 42,000 clones, with approximately 80% found just once. Sequences were derived from CD4+ T cells from peripheral blood mononuclear cells, sampled before pregnancy. The receptor source for this set is a female donor with multiple sclerosis, enrolled in a pregnancy study.

The V and J genes are TRBV4-3 and TRBJ1-2; 8 positions agree with TRBD1. The CDR3 spans 19 residues. The germline CDR1 and CDR2 sequences are LGHNA and YSLEER. The V segment lost 0 bases and the J segment 5 bases; nucleotides outside the gene matches: 17. The CDR3 protein is CASSQEMVGRARGRYGYTF. Written as DNA, the CDR3 is TGCGCCAGCAGCCAAGAAATGGTGGGCCGCGCCAGGGGGCGGTATGGCTACACCTTC.

Of note for this clone: Within the sample, other DNA sequences also encode this same CDR3. The V call is TRBV5-1, the J call TRBJ2-2, with D possibly matching TRBD2 (5 bases). Germline V CDR1 and CDR2: SGHRS, YFSETQ. The V and J ends lost 2 bases and 2 bases respectively, with 13 bases between them. The CDR3 is 16 residues long. CDR3 sequence reads: CASSFGLATNTGELFF. The CDR3 DNA sequence: TGCGCCAGCAGCTTTGGGCTAGCAACCAACACCGGGGAGCTGTTTTTT.

The DNA for the CDR3 is TGTGCTAGTGGTTTGGCGTACGGCAGGGGGGAAGAGACCCAGTACTTC. This sequence encodes CASGLAYGRGEETQYF. The chain links TRBV12-5 to TRBJ2-5; D perhaps matches TRBD1 (7 bases). From germline, CDR1 is LGHNT and CDR2 FRNRAP. V was trimmed by 1 base and J by 3 bases, leaving 15 bases between them. The CDR3 has 16 amino acids.

The CDR3 region is CASSYSNRRGSPLHF. The CDR3 nucleotides are TGTGCCAGCAGTTACTCGAACAGGAGGGGTTCACCCCTCCACTTT. This rearrangement joins TRBV6-5 to TRBJ1-6; D perhaps matches TRBD1 (5 bases). Germline CDR1 reads MNHEY; CDR2 reads SVGAGI. V gave up 0 bases and J gave up 9 bases, with 12 bases separating them. This CDR3 contains 15 residues.

The gene calls are TRBV5-4 and TRBJ1-4; TRBD1 might be the D (5 bases). Germline-derived CDR1 and CDR2 are SGHNT and YYREEE (reference sequence). CDR3 length: 15 amino acids. V lost 2 bases to trimming and J lost 0 bases, with 8 bases between them. The CDR3 sequence is CASSLTGATNEKLFF. In nucleotides, the CDR3 is TGTGCCAGCAGCTTAACAGGTGCAACTAATGAAAAACTGTTTTTT.

This clone was observed a handful of times. The rearrangement uses TRBV5-4 and TRBJ2-4; the match to TRBD2 covers 12 bases. J was trimmed by 7 bases and V by 2 bases; bases with no gene match: 16. The CDR3 runs to 19 residues. CDR1 and CDR2 (germline): SGHNT, YYREEE (reference sequence). This CDR3 reads CASSFSSLSSGRGYNIQYF. CDR3 nucleotides: TGTGCCAGCAGCTTTTCGTCTCTGTCTAGCGGGAGGGGCTATAACATTCAGTACTTC.

The chain recombines TRBV11-2 with TRBJ1-2; possible D gene TRBD1, 6 bases. Germline-derived CDR1 and CDR2 are SGHAT and FQNNGV. Trimming pared 1 base from V and 6 bases from J, leaving 21 bases between. This CDR3 has 17 residues. The DNA of the CDR3 is TGTGCCAGCAGCTTAGTAGTGGGACGGTCCGGGGACAATGGCTACACCTTC. Encoded protein: CASSLVVGRSGDNGYTF.

This rearrangement joins TRBV18 to TRBJ2-3; 11 positions match TRBD1. CDR1 is KGHSH and CDR2 is LQKENI in the germline V gene. CDR3 length: 16 amino acids. J gave up 3 bases and V 3 bases, and 5 bases lay outside the gene matches. CDR3 bases: TGTGCCAGCTCACCGTGGACAGGGGGCGGTACAGATACGCAGTATTTT. Encoded protein: CASSPWTGGGTDTQYF.

The genes are TRBV29-1 and TRBJ2-7; D perhaps matches TRBD2 (5 bases). Germline CDR1 reads SQVTM; CDR2 reads ANQGSEA. V was pared by 4 bases and J by 3 bases, with 13 bases between. The CDR3 spans 13 residues. The CDR3 DNA is TGCAGCGTTGTAGGGCAGGCGGGCTACGAGCAGTACTTC. It translates to CSVVGQAGYEQYF.

The chain recombines TRBV7-9 with TRBJ2-3; D is uncertain. V shed 6 bases and J shed 2 bases, with 18 bases lying between them. Germline V lookup: CDR1 SEHNR, CDR2 FQNEAQ (reference sequence). The CDR3 length is 16 residues. The CDR3 spells CASRSAVGSFTDTQYF. CDR3 sequence (DNA): TGTGCCAGCAGGTCGGCGGTCGGTTCGTTCACAGATACGCAGTATTTT.